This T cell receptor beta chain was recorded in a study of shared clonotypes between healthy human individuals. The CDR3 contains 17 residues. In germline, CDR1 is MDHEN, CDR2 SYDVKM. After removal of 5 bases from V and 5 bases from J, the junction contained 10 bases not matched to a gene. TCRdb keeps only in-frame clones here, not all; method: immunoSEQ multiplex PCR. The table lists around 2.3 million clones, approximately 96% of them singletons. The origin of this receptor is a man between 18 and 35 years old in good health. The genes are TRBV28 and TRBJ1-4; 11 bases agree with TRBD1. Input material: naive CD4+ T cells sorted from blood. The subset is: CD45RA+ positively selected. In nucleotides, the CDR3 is TGTGCCAGCAGTCCCCACACCGGGACAGGGGGGAATGAAAAACTGTTTTTT. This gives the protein CASSPHTGTGGNEKLFF.